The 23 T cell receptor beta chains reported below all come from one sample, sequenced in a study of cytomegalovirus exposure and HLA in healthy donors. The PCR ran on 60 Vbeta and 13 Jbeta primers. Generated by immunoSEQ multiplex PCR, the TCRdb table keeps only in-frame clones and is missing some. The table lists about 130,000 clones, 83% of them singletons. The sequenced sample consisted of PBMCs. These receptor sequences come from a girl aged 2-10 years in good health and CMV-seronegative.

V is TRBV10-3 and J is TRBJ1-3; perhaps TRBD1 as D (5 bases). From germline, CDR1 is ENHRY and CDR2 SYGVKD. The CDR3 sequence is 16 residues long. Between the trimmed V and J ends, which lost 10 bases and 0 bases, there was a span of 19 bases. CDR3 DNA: TGTGCCACCAGGCAGGAAGGACAATACTCTGGAAACACCATATATTTT. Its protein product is CATRQEGQYSGNTIYF.

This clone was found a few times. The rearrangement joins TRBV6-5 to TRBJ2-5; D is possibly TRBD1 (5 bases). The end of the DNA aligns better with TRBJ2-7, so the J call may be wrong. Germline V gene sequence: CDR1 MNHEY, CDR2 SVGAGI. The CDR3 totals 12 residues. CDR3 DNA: TGTGCCAGCAGTTTAGCAGGGTACGAGCAGTACTTC. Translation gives CASSLAGYEQYF.

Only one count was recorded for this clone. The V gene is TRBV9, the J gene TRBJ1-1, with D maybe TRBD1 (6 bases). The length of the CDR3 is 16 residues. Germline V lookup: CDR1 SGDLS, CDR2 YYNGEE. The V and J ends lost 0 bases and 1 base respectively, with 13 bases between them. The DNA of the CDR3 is TGTGCCAGCAGCGTAGCTTTGGGGGCGTCGAACACTGAAGCTTTCTTT. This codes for CASSVALGASNTEAFF.

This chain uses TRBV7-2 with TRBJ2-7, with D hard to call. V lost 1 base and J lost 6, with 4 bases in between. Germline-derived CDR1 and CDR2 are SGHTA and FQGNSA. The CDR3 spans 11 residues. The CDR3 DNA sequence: TGTGCCAGCAGCTTAGGGCCCGAGCAGTACTTC. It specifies CASSLGPEQYF.

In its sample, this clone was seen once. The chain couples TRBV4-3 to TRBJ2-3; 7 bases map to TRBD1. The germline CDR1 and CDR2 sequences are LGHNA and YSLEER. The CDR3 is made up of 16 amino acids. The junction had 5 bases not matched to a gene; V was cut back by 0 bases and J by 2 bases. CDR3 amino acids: CASSQETGVATDTQYF. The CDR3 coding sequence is TGCGCCAGCAGCCAAGAAACAGGGGTGGCCACAGATACGCAGTATTTT.

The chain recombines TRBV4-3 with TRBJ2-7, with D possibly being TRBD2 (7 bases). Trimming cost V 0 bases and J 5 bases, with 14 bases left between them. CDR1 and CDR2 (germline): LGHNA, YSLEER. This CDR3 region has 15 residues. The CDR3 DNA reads TGCGCCAGCAGCCAAGATGGCCGGGGGGCGAACGAGCAGTACTTC. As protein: CASSQDGRGANEQYF.

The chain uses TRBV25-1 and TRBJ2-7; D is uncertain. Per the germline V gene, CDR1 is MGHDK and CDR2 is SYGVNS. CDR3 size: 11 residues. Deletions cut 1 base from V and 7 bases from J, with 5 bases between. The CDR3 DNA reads TGTGCCAGCAGTGAATGGAGTGAGCAGTACTTC. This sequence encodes CASSEWSEQYF.

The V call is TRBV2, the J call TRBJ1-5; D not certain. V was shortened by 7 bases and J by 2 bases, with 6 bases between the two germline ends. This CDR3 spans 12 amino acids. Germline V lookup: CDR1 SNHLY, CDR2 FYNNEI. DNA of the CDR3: TGTGCCAGCAAGAGAGGCAATCAGCCCCAGCATTTT. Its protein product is CASKRGNQPQHF.

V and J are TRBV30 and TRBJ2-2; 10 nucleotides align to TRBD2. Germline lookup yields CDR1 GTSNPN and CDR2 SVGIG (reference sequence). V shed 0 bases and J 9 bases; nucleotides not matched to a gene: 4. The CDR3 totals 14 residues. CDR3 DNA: TGTGCCTGGAGTGTAAGCGGGGGGGCCCGGGAGCTGTTTTTT. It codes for CAWSVSGGARELFF.

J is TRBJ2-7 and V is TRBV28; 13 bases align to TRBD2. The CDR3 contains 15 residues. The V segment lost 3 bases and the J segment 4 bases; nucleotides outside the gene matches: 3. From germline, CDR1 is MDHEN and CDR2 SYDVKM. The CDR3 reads CASSFLLAGGYEQYF. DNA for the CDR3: TGTGCCAGCAGTTTCTTACTAGCGGGAGGGTACGAGCAGTACTTC.

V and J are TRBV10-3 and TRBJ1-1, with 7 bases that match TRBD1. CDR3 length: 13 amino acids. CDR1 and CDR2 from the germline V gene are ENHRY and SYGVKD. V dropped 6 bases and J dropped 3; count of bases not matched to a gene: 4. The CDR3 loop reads CAISPTGDTEAFF. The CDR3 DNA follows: TGTGCCATCAGCCCTACAGGGGACACTGAAGCTTTCTTT.

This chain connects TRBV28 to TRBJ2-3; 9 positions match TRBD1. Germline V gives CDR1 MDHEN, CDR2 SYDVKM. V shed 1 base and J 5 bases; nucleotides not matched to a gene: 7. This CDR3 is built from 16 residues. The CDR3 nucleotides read TGTGCCAGCAGTTTATTGGGACAGGGTATGGGAGATACGCAGTATTTT. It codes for CASSLLGQGMGDTQYF. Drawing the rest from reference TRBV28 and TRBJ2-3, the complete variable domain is DVKVTQSSRYLVKRTGEKVFLECVQDMDHENMFWYRQDPGLGLRLIYFSYDVKMKEKGDIPEGYSVSREKKERFSLILESASTNQTSMYLCASSLLGQGMGDTQYFGPGTRLTVL.

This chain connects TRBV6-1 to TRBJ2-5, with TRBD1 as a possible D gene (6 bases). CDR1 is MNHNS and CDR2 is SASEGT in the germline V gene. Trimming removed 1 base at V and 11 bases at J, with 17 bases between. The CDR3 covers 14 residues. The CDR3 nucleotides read TGTGCCAGCAGTGAAGACCCTATCAGACAGGAGCAGTACTTC. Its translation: CASSEDPIRQEQYF.

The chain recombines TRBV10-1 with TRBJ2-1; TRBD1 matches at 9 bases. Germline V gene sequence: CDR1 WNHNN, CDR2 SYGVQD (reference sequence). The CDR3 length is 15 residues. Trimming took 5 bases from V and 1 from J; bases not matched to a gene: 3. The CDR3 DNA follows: TGCGCCAGCAGTCCTGGGACAGGGTCCTACAATGAGCAGTTCTTC. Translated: CASSPGTGSYNEQFF.

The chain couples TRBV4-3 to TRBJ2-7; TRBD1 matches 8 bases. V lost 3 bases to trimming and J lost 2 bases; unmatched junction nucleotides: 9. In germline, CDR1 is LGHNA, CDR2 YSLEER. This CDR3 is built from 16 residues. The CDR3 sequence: CASSHMIGQGAYEQYF. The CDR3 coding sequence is TGCGCCAGCAGCCATATGATCGGACAGGGAGCCTACGAGCAGTACTTC.

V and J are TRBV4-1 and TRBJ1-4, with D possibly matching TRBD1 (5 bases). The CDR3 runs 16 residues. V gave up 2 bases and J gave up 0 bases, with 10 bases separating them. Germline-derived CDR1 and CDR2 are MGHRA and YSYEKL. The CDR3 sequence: CASSQRPGATNEKLFF. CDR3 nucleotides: TGCGCCAGCAGCCAACGCCCGGGGGCAACTAATGAAAAACTGTTTTTT.

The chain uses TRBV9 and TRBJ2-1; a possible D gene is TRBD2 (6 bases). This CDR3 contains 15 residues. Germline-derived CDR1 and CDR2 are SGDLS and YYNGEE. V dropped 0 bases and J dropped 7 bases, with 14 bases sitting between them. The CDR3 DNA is TGTGCCAGCAGCGTAGACTCCCTAGCGAGGAATGAGCAGTTCTTC. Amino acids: CASSVDSLARNEQFF.

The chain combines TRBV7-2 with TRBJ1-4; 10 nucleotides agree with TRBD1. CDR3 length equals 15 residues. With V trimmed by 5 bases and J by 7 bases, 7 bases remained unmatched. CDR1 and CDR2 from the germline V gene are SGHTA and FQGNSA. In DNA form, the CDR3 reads TGTGCCAGCAGCGCAGGACAGGGGGTTGGTGAAAAACTGTTTTTT. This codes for CASSAGQGVGEKLFF.

The DNA of the CDR3 is TGTGCCAGCAGTTCGGGACAGGGACTTTACGAGCAGTACTTC. It encodes CASSSGQGLYEQYF. The V and J genes are TRBV27 and TRBJ2-7; 9 positions match TRBD1. V trimming: 4 bases; J trimming: 4 bases; junction bases outside the gene matches: 5. Per germline, CDR1 MNHEY and CDR2 SMNVEV (reference sequence). This CDR3 region has 14 residues.

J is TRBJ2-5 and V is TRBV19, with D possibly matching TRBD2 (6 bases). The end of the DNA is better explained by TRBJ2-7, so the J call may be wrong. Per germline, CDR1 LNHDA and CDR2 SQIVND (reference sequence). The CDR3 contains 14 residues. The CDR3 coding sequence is TGTGCCAGTTCGATCGGGGGTCCCCCCTACGAGCAGTACTTC. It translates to CASSIGGPPYEQYF.

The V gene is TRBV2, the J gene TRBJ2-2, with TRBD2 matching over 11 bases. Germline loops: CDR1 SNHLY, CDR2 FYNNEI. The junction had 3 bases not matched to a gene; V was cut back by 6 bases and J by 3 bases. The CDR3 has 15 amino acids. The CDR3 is CASRGTSGHTGELFF. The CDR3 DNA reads TGTGCCAGCAGGGGGACTAGCGGCCACACCGGGGAGCTGTTTTTT.

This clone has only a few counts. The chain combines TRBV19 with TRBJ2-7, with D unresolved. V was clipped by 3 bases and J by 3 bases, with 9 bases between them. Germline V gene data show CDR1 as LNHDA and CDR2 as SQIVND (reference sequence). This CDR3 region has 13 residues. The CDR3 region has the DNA TGTGCCAGTAGTATTCTCCTAAACTACGAGCAGTACTTC. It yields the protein CASSILLNYEQYF. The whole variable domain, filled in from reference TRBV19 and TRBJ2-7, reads DGGITQSPKYLFRKEGQNVTLSCEQNLNHDAMYWYRQDPGQGLRLIYYSQIVNDFQKGDIAEGYSVSREKKESFPLTVTSAQKNPTAFYLCASSILLNYEQYFGPGTRLTVT.

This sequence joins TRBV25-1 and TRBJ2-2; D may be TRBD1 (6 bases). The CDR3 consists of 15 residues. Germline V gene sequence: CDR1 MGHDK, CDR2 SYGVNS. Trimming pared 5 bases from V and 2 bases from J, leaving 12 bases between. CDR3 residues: CASSQGRGNTGELFF. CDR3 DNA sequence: TGTGCCAGCAGTCAGGGCAGGGGCAACACCGGGGAGCTGTTTTTT.